Listed here are 18 T cell receptor beta chains from one sample, sequenced in a study of cytomegalovirus exposure and HLA in healthy donors. Primers for the PCR totalled 60 Vbeta and 13 Jbeta. The assay was immunoSEQ multiplex PCR, and TCRdb's table has in-frame clones only and misses some. The repertoire holds some 89,000 clones, roughly 85% seen once, with around 7.4% in the top ten. The specimen sequenced was PBMCs. The receptors here all came from a man aged 35 to 55 in good health and CMV-seropositive.

V is TRBV5-8 and J is TRBJ2-3; 12 bases line up with TRBD2. V shed 4 bases, J shed 8 bases, and the junction held 8 bases outside the gene matches. The germline V gene encodes CDR1 SGHTS and CDR2 YDEGEE. The CDR3 consists of 15 residues. CDR3 sequence reads: CASSRLAGGRGTQYF. The CDR3 nucleotides are TGTGCCAGCAGCCGTCTAGCGGGGGGGCGAGGTACGCAGTATTTT.

The chain carries TRBV2 and TRBJ1-1; maybe TRBD1 (6 bases). Germline-derived CDR1 and CDR2 are SNHLY and FYNNEI. The V end lost 7 bases, the J end lost 0 bases, and 12 bases lay between the germline ends. CDR3 length: 14 residues. CDR3 sequence reads: CASTAGTLNTEAFF. The CDR3 nucleotides read TGTGCCAGCACGGCTGGGACACTGAACACTGAAGCTTTCTTT.

On this clone itself: This CDR3 is also generated by other DNA sequences in the sample. This rearrangement joins TRBV30 to TRBJ1-1; 7 nucleotides match TRBD1. The CDR3 sequence is 12 residues long. Germline assignment: CDR1 GTSNPN and CDR2 SVGIG (reference sequence). V gave up 4 bases and J gave up 5 bases; unmatched junction bases: 4. The CDR3 region has the DNA TGTGCCTGGAAGGGGGCTTGGACTGAAGCTTTCTTT. Its protein is CAWKGAWTEAFF.

J is TRBJ2-5 and V is TRBV6-1; no clear D. The germline gives CDR1 MNHNS, CDR2 SASEGT. This CDR3 spans 14 amino acids. Trimming took off 2 bases at V and 1 base at J, with 8 bases between the two ends. CDR3 protein: CASSEQLFQETQYF. CDR3 DNA: TGTGCCAGCAGTGAACAGTTATTCCAAGAGACCCAGTACTTC.

The CDR3 DNA is TGTGCCAGCAGTTCCCCGGGACTAGTTTCGCCCGGGGAGCTGTTTTTT. Residues: CASSSPGLVSPGELFF. The rearrangement links TRBV27 to TRBJ2-2, with 8 bases identical to TRBD2. Germline V gives CDR1 MNHEY, CDR2 SMNVEV (reference sequence). The CDR3 contains 16 residues. V lost 4 bases to trimming and J lost 6 bases; unmatched junction nucleotides: 10.

This rearrangement joins TRBV19 to TRBJ2-1; 11 positions agree with TRBD2. CDR3 size: 16 residues. Trimming took 4 bases from V and 10 from J; bases not matched to a gene: 12. Germline CDR1 and CDR2: LNHDA and SQIVND (reference sequence). CDR3 in amino acids: CASSTLGSGRAREQFF. In DNA, the CDR3 is TGTGCCAGTAGTACTCTCGGTAGCGGGAGGGCCCGGGAGCAGTTCTTC.

The rearrangement uses TRBV18 and TRBJ2-1, with 10 bases lining up with TRBD1. Germline-derived CDR1 and CDR2 are KGHSH and LQKENI. Trimming at V came to 3 bases and at J to 3 bases, leaving 5 bases not matched to a gene. This CDR3 has 16 residues. CDR3 DNA sequence: TGTGCCAGCTCACCTCGACAGGGGGCAGGCTACAATGAGCAGTTCTTC. Its protein product is CASSPRQGAGYNEQFF.

The chain uses TRBV13 and TRBJ2-7; 8 bases agree with TRBD1. Trimming took 4 bases from V and 3 from J; bases not matched to a gene: 5. The CDR3 loop spans 14 amino acids. Germline CDR1 is PRHDT and CDR2 is FYEKMQ (reference sequence). CDR3 in amino acids: CASSSGTGNYEQYF. The CDR3 DNA follows: TGTGCCAGCAGCTCCGGGACAGGAAACTACGAGCAGTACTTC.

V and J are TRBV7-2 and TRBJ2-3; 7 bases fit TRBD2. The CDR3 is made up of 16 amino acids. V lost 5 bases to trimming and J lost 3 bases; unmatched junction nucleotides: 11. In germline, CDR1 is SGHTA, CDR2 FQGNSA. In nucleotides, the CDR3 is TGTGCCAGCAGCCTGGGGGGGAGGGCTGAAACAGATACGCAGTATTTT. It translates to CASSLGGRAETDTQYF.

The chain employs TRBV5-4 and TRBJ1-3; weak D call: TRBD1 (5 bases). V was clipped by 2 bases and J by 0 bases, with 9 bases between them. The CDR3 has 15 residues. Germline CDR1 SGHNT, CDR2 YYREEE (reference sequence). The CDR3 DNA reads TGTGCCAGCAGCTTATTTCAGGGCTCTGGAAACACCATATATTTT. Translating gives CASSLFQGSGNTIYF.

This sequence joins TRBV19 and TRBJ1-2, with D possibly being TRBD1 (5 bases). CDR1 and CDR2 (germline): LNHDA, SQIVND (reference sequence). The CDR3 totals 14 residues. The V and J ends lost 3 bases and 7 bases respectively, with 15 bases between them. The CDR3 protein is CASSIDAGLGGYTF. The DNA of the CDR3 is TGTGCCAGTAGTATTGACGCAGGGTTGGGTGGCTACACCTTC. The full variable domain, completed using reference TRBV19 and TRBJ1-2, is DGGITQSPKYLFRKEGQNVTLSCEQNLNHDAMYWYRQDPGQGLRLIYYSQIVNDFQKGDIAEGYSVSREKKESFPLTVTSAQKNPTAFYLCASSIDAGLGGYTFGSGTRLTVV.

The chain employs TRBV9 and TRBJ2-3, with TRBD2 matching 9 bases. The trim removed 0 bases at V and 0 bases at J, leaving 5 bases unmatched. The CDR3 spans 17 residues. Germline CDR1 is SGDLS and CDR2 is YYNGEE. The CDR3 reads CASSVALAGKSTDTQYF. The DNA for the CDR3 is TGTGCCAGCAGCGTAGCTCTAGCGGGGAAAAGCACAGATACGCAGTATTTT.

The V and J genes are TRBV28 and TRBJ2-7; 14 bases map to TRBD2. Germline-derived CDR1 and CDR2 are MDHEN and SYDVKM. This CDR3 comprises 17 residues. V trimming: 5 bases; J trimming: 4 bases; junction bases outside the gene matches: 10. CDR3 region: CASSLMGTSGSRYEQYF. The CDR3, as DNA: TGTGCCAGCAGTCTAATGGGGACTAGCGGGAGTAGGTACGAGCAGTACTTC. Full variable domain (remainder filled in from reference TRBV28 and TRBJ2-7): DVKVTQSSRYLVKRTGEKVFLECVQDMDHENMFWYRQDPGLGLRLIYFSYDVKMKEKGDIPEGYSVSREKKERFSLILESASTNQTSMYLCASSLMGTSGSRYEQYFGPGTRLTVT.

This chain uses TRBV5-4 with TRBJ1-1; possibly TRBD1 for D (5 bases). The CDR3 runs to 15 residues. Deletions cut 0 bases from V and 1 base from J, with 10 bases between. Germline V gene data show CDR1 as SGHNT and CDR2 as YYREEE (reference sequence). The DNA of the CDR3 is TGTGCCAGCAGCTTGGCCTTGGGGGGGAACACTGAAGCTTTCTTT. Protein sequence: CASSLALGGNTEAFF.

This clone appeared once. This rearrangement joins TRBV12-2 to TRBJ2-1; TRBD2 reflects the table's D call only, with no check against the DNA. TRBV12-2 is deemed a pseudogene. The CDR3 extends over 17 amino acids. The CDR3 loop is CASRPGTSGRSYNEQFF. CDR3 coding DNA: TGTGCAAGTCGCCCAGGGACTAGCGGGAGGTCCTACAATGAGCAGTTCTTC.

V usage is TRBV7-9 and J usage is TRBJ2-6; D gene uncertain. CDR3 length equals 18 residues. V lost 5 bases, J lost 0 bases, and 17 bases lay in between. Germline values: CDR1 SEHNR, CDR2 FQNEAQ (reference sequence). CDR3 nucleotide sequence: TGTGCCAGCAGCCCACTACGAGGCCTTAGCTCTGGGGCCAACGTCCTGACTTTC. Translation gives CASSPLRGLSSGANVLTF. The entire variable domain, with the rest obtained from reference TRBV7-9 and TRBJ2-6, is as follows: DTGVSQNPRHKITKRGQNVTFRCDPISEHNRLYWYRQTLGQGPEFLTYFQNEAQLEKSRLLSDRFSAERPKGSFSTLEIQRTEQGDSAMYLCASSPLRGLSSGANVLTFGAGSRLTVL.

This sequence joins TRBV5-1 and TRBJ2-1; 10 bases agree with TRBD2. This CDR3 is built from 15 residues. The ends lost 3 bases at V and 8 bases at J; junction bases unmatched: 8. The germline CDR1 and CDR2 sequences are SGHRS and YFSETQ. This CDR3 is CASSWLAGGVDEQFF. In DNA, the CDR3 is TGCGCCAGCAGCTGGTTAGCGGGAGGTGTCGATGAGCAGTTCTTC.

The chain has TRBV7-6 and TRBJ2-5, with a weak D call TRBD1 (6 bases). This CDR3 is 15 amino acids long. Germline loops: CDR1 SGHVS, CDR2 FNYEAQ. V was clipped by 1 base and J by 4 bases, with 13 bases between them. The DNA of the CDR3 is TGTGCCAGCAGCTTAGGAGGACAGCGTGGAGAGACCCAGTACTTC. Its translation: CASSLGGQRGETQYF.